This T cell receptor beta chain was documented in a study of T cells in Graves' hyperthyroidism and ophthalmopathy. The overall study: Peripheral blood was collected at initial diagnosis, before any treatment.

CDR3 length equals 16 residues. Per germline, CDR1 DFQATT and CDR2 SNEGSKA (reference sequence). V dropped 0 bases and J dropped 0 bases, with 15 bases sitting between them. The CDR3 regions of TCR beta were amplified from RNA transcripts. A set of HTBI primers served as the primers for a first-round RT-PCR of the TCR CDR3. MiXCR was run by TCRdb on the multiplex PCR reads, yielding one entry per CDR3 protein. This table has some 720,000 distinct CDR3 sequences, 15% to 20% appearing once. V usage is TRBV20-1 and J usage is TRBJ2-7; D gene unclear. The source of this sequence is a man aged 18 to 30 with Graves' hyperthyroidism. The sample consisted of blood. CDR3 coding DNA: TGCAGTGCTAGAGATCCAACTATCGGGTCCTCCTACGAGCAGTACTTC. Amino acids: CSARDPTIGSSYEQYF.